This T cell receptor (beta chain) is from a study of T-cell reconstitution after alpha-beta-depleted transplantation in children. V dropped 8 bases and J dropped 7 bases, with 15 bases sitting between them. The CDR3 runs to 13 residues. This clonotype occurred many times. Molecular barcoding with unique molecular identifiers was used for the TCRbeta library. TCRdb redid the calling of the PCR reads with MiXCR, one entry per CDR3 protein. The sample contains about 610,000 distinct CDR3 sequences, 10% of which appear only once. Sequenced here: PBMCs from the stem cell graft donor, sampled from the stem cell graft. The chain links TRBV12-3 or TRBV12-4 to TRBJ2-1, with D possibly being TRBD2 (5 bases). The clonotype originates from a human donor who donated a stem cell graft to a child with acute myeloid leukemia. The CDR3 DNA sequence: TGTGCCAGCTGTGACGGGATAGAAAATGAGCAGTTCTTC. As protein: CASCDGIENEQFF.